This is a list of T cell receptor beta chains from one sample in a study of blood T cell repertoires in COVID-19. Only in-frame clones appear in the TCRdb table, and some are missing; sequencing was by immunoSEQ multiplex PCR. The sample carries tens of thousands of clones, over 80% recorded once. The sequencing sample was made of peripheral blood. The receptors come from a man aged 30 to 39 with COVID-19, enrolled during active disease. Both conserved end residues are trimmed from each CDR3. Fields, in order: J gene, D gene, V gene, CDR3 protein. The D gene is left open where the match is weak.

TRBJ2-5	NA	TRBV30	AWSASGETQY
TRBJ1-3	NA	TRBV7-8	ASRRSSGNTIY
TRBJ1-1	NA	TRBV28	ASRGGGGNTEAF
TRBJ2-7	NA	TRBV18	ASSPPWTTSYEQY
TRBJ1-5	NA	TRBV5-8	ASSLRGGNYQPQH
TRBJ1-6	NA	TRBV19	ASSISPARGISPLH
TRBJ2-7	TRBD2	TRBV4-3	ASSQGLADSYEQY
TRBJ1-6	NA	TRBV9	ASARAANSPLH
TRBJ2-3	TRBD2	TRBV15	ATSRDGTSGRADTQY
TRBJ1-2	NA	TRBV2	ASRIQGYT
TRBJ2-1	TRBD2	TRBV9	ASSSGTSVDNEQF
TRBJ1-5	TRBD1	TRBV2	ASTPDRNYQPQH
TRBJ1-4	NA	TRBV12-3/TRBV12-4	ASSPVNEKLF
TRBJ1-1	NA	TRBV7-2	ASSFGQPNTEAF
TRBJ2-1	NA	TRBV10-1	ASSARTREQF
TRBJ1-1	NA	TRBV29-1	SVVFQGSTEAF
TRBJ2-7	NA	TRBV5-4	AYHGPKRPYEQY
TRBJ1-1	TRBD1	TRBV4-2	ASSPPGGTEAF
TRBJ2-7	NA	TRBV2	ASNPDRTEQY
TRBJ2-7	TRBD2	TRBV14	ASSQVAGGNEQY
TRBJ1-2	NA	TRBV19	ASTLRGLSYGYT
TRBJ2-1	TRBD2	TRBV5-1	ASSIGSGRGNEQF
TRBJ1-2	NA	TRBV3-1/TRBV3-2	ASSHLVANYGYT
TRBJ2-2	TRBD2	TRBV3-1/TRBV3-2	ASSPRPKGEGRATGELF
TRBJ1-6	NA	TRBV3-1/TRBV3-2	ASNWEGGNSPLH
TRBJ2-7	NA	TRBV27	ASSFDGSSYEQY
TRBJ2-3	NA	TRBV7-9	ASSFDRSRNTQY
TRBJ2-2	TRBD1	TRBV24-1	ATTGQTTGELF
TRBJ2-1	TRBD2	TRBV10-2	ASSGTSRNEQF
TRBJ1-3	NA	TRBV7-2	ASSLGLSTGNTIY
TRBJ2-7	NA	TRBV4-3	ASSQDREPPYEQY
TRBJ2-2	TRBD2	TRBV6-4	ASSSSSGRSGELF
TRBJ2-3	TRBD2	TRBV6-4	ASSEIAGGTDTQY
TRBJ2-3	NA	TRBV10-3	AITERANTDTQY
TRBJ1-5	TRBD1	TRBV7-8	ASSLMAGGHQPQH
TRBJ1-1	TRBD1	TRBV29-1	SAETGTGRTEAF
TRBJ1-6	TRBD1	TRBV13	ASSSRDRNSPLH
TRBJ1-4	NA	TRBV21-1	ASRPTGTPREKLF
TRBJ2-7	TRBD2	TRBV9	ASSVGGTSSYEQY
TRBJ1-5	NA	TRBV11-2	ASSSTGDQPQH
TRBJ1-4	NA	TRBV27	ASSRDLYATNEKLF
TRBJ1-5	TRBD1	TRBV2	ASRGQSNQPQH
TRBJ2-7	NA	TRBV5-6	ASSPDSSFYEQY
TRBJ1-1	NA	TRBV6-5	ASEEGTEAF
TRBJ2-6	NA	TRBV29-1	SVSRGANVLT
TRBJ2-2	NA	TRBV14	ASSQVRNTGELF
TRBJ2-3	TRBD1	TRBV5-6	ASSLGQGTTDTQY
TRBJ1-1	NA	TRBV27	ASIPYGGRTEAF
TRBJ2-7	TRBD1	TRBV27	ASSLWGQTPSYEQY
TRBJ2-7	NA	TRBV28	ASSFGPSYEQY
TRBJ2-3	TRBD1	TRBV9	ASSVTGTGPDTQY
TRBJ1-5	NA	TRBV24-1	ATSDSQVNQPQH
TRBJ1-5	NA	TRBV10-3	AISEAAGNQPQH
TRBJ2-5	TRBD2	TRBV27	ASSPKAASGTLGTQY
TRBJ1-1	NA	TRBV30	AYGGNPEAF
TRBJ2-3	TRBD2	TRBV4-2	ASSQDIGLAGGLPTDTQY
TRBJ2-7	TRBD1	TRBV4-1	ASSRDRGAYEQY
TRBJ2-5	NA	TRBV6-6	AARKGVPETQY
TRBJ1-2	NA	TRBV6-1	ASSEVGARADGYT
TRBJ1-1	NA	TRBV10-2	ASSTGSMNTEAF